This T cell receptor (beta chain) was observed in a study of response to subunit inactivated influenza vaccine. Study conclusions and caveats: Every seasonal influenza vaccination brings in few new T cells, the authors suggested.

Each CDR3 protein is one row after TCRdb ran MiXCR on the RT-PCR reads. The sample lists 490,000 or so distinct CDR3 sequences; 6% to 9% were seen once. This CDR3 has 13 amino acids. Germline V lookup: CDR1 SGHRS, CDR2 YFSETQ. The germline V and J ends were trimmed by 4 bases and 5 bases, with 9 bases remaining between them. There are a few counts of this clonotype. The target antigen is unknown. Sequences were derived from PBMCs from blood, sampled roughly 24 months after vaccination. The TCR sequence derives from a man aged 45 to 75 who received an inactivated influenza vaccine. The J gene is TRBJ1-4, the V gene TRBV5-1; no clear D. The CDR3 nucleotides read TGCGCCAGCAGCCCCTCGGGGAATGAAAAACTGTTTTTT. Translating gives CASSPSGNEKLFF.